This record looks at one T cell receptor (beta chain) sequence and its context. A much larger clone is a single base away; this may be a read error. The sample belongs to a study of early T cells in non-severe SARS-CoV-2 infection. TCRdb ran MiXCR on the 5' RACE reads and lists one entry per CDR3 protein. Of approximately 71,000 distinct CDR3 sequences listed, around 11% are singletons. The germline V and J ends were trimmed by 5 bases and 8 bases, with 24 bases remaining between them. CDR1 is DFQATT, CDR2 SNEGSKA, per germline (reference sequence). CDR3 length: 15 residues. This sequence originates from an adult who was a healthcare worker with PCR-confirmed SARS-CoV-2 infection or an uninfected control (not recorded which). Here the sequenced sample was whole blood, taken at baseline. V gene TRBV20-1 combines with J gene TRBJ1-2; D perhaps matches TRBD1 (5 bases). This CDR3 is CSAEPGAILSRGYTF. DNA for the CDR3: TGCAGTGCTGAGCCCGGGGCAATCCTCAGTCGGGGCTACACCTTC.